This T cell receptor (beta chain) was sequenced during a study of shared clonotypes between healthy human individuals. Measured with immunoSEQ multiplex PCR; TCRdb has only the in-frame clones, and not every one. The table records millions of clones, more than 85% of them present only once. Cells designated naive CD8 were CD45RO-negative and were positively selected for CCR7, with terminally differentiated effector memory CD45RA+ cells excluded. V shed 2 bases and J shed 2 bases, with 9 bases lying between them. The CDR3 spans 15 residues. The V gene's germline CDR1 is SSHAT and CDR2 FNYEAQ (reference sequence).

What was sequenced was naive CD8+ T cells from PBMCs. The V and J genes are TRBV7-7 and TRBJ1-4; no clear D. The sequence derives from a man aged 18 to 29 in good health. Some clones in this sample may be carry-over from other donors' samples. CDR3 loop: CASSLTGDTNEKLFF. In DNA, the CDR3 is TGTGCCAGCAGCTTAACCGGGGATACTAATGAAAAACTGTTTTTT. Based on the CDR3 plus reference TRBV7-7 and TRBJ1-4, the full variable domain is GAGVSQSPRYKVTKRGQDVTLRCDPISSHATLYWYQQALGQGPEFLTYFNYEAQPDKSGLPSDRFSAERPEGSISTLTIQRTEQRDSAMYRCASSLTGDTNEKLFFGSGTQLSVL.